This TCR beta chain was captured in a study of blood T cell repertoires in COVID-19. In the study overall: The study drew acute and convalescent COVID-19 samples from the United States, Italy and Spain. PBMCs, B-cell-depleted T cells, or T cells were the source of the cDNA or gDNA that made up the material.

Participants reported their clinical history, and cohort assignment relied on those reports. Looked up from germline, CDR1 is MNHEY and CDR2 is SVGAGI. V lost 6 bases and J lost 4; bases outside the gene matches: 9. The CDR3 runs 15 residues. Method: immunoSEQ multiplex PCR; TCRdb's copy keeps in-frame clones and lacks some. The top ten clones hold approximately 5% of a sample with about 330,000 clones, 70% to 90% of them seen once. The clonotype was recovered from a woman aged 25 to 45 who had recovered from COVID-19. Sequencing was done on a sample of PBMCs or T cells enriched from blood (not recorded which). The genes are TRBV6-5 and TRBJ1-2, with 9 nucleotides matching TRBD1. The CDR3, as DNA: TGTGCCAGCAGGGTTCGACAGGGGGTGGGCTATGGCTACACCTTC. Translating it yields CASRVRQGVGYGYTF.